These 26 T cell receptor beta chains came from one sample sequenced in a study of cytomegalovirus exposure and HLA in healthy donors (dated by TCRdb to 2016 to 2017). The library was prepared using the immunoSEQ multiplex PCR assay. The multiplex PCR relied on a mix of 60 forward primers for TCR Vbeta segments and 13 reverse primers for TCR Jbeta segments. TCRdb retrieved this table from immuneACCESS and kept in-frame rearrangements only. Not all clones are present; in checked studies, unresolved V genes account for under half, and no reason is known for the remainder. The sample data list about 98,000 clones, and about three quarters of these were observed just once. The ten largest clonotypes hold approximately 1.3% of the sample. Sequenced sample: PBMCs. Receptor source: a man in his forties in good health and CMV-seronegative.

The rearrangement uses TRBV15 and TRBJ2-7; 7 bases are a match to TRBD1. Germline assignment: CDR1 LNHNV and CDR2 YYDKDF (reference sequence). The CDR3 extends over 15 amino acids. J lost 3 bases, V lost 3 bases, and 8 bases had no gene match. CDR3 amino acids: CATSSYRDRYYEQYF. DNA of the CDR3: TGTGCCACCAGCAGTTACCGGGACAGATACTACGAGCAGTACTTC.

The rearrangement links TRBV19 to TRBJ1-1; TRBD1 matches 11 bases. V was pared by 5 bases and J by 4 bases, with 15 bases of the junction left unmatched. Per the germline V gene, CDR1 is LNHDA and CDR2 is SQIVND (reference sequence). There are 18 residues in the CDR3. The CDR3 bases are TGTGCCAGTAGTTTAGTTACTCCTGGGACAGGGGGTTCCACTGAAGCTTTCTTT. It translates to CASSLVTPGTGGSTEAFF.

The genes are TRBV10-2 and TRBJ1-1; D possibly corresponds to TRBD1 (6 bases). Germline assignment: CDR1 WSHSY and CDR2 SAAADI. The V and J ends lost 6 bases and 8 bases respectively, with 25 bases between them. This CDR3 is built from 16 residues. In DNA form, the CDR3 reads TGCGCCAGCAGGATGAGCCGGGACATGATTTTTTCCGAAGCTTTCTTT. Its translation is CASRMSRDMIFSEAFF.

This clone was seen a single time. The chain has TRBV5-4 and TRBJ1-3, with 8 nucleotides matching TRBD1. Germline CDR1 SGHNT, CDR2 YYREEE (reference sequence). The CDR3 is 16 amino acids. V dropped 4 bases and J dropped 0; count of bases not matched to a gene: 6. Written as DNA, the CDR3 is TGTGCCAGCAGCCCGGGACAGGTTTTCTCTGGAAACACCATATATTTT. Its protein is CASSPGQVFSGNTIYF.

This clone has more than one count but fewer than ten. V gene TRBV27 combines with J gene TRBJ1-5, with 7 bases that match TRBD1. The CDR3 spans 15 residues. Losses at the gene ends were 7 bases for V and 0 bases for J; bases not matched to a gene: 6. Germline CDR1 is MNHEY and CDR2 is SMNVEV (reference sequence). The CDR3 here is CASKAGTASNQPQHF. The DNA for the CDR3 is TGTGCCAGCAAAGCCGGGACAGCTAGCAATCAGCCCCAGCATTTT.

The chain combines TRBV19 with TRBJ1-6; no definite D call. The CDR3 is 15 amino acids. Trimming cost V 11 bases and J 0 bases, with 14 bases left between them. Looked up from germline, CDR1 is LNHDA and CDR2 is SQIVND (reference sequence). CDR3 sequence reads: CASLAGSSYNSPLHF. The CDR3 DNA follows: TGTGCCTCCCTCGCGGGAAGCTCCTATAATTCACCCCTCCACTTT.

The V call is TRBV29-1, the J call TRBJ1-2, with 7 bases matching TRBD1. V dropped 0 bases and J dropped 7; count of bases not matched to a gene: 2. Germline V CDR1 and CDR2: SQVTM, ANQGSEA. The CDR3 runs to 12 residues. The CDR3 is CSVEEGQRGYTF. CDR3 in DNA: TGCAGCGTTGAAGAGGGACAGCGTGGCTACACCTTC.

The chain links TRBV7-9 to TRBJ1-1; 10 bases match TRBD1. Germline V lookup: CDR1 SEHNR, CDR2 FQNEAQ (reference sequence). The CDR3 sequence is 15 residues long. V shed 5 bases and J 1 base; nucleotides not matched to a gene: 4. CDR3 sequence reads: CASSGDRGENTEAFF. CDR3 DNA: TGTGCCAGCAGCGGGGACAGGGGAGAGAACACTGAAGCTTTCTTT.

CDR3 region: CASSKGVGNTIYF. In DNA form, the CDR3 reads TGTGCCAGCAGTAAGGGGGTAGGAAACACCATATATTTT. The chain is built from TRBV27 and TRBJ1-3; perhaps TRBD1 as D (6 bases). The CDR3 consists of 13 residues. Germline V lookup: CDR1 MNHEY, CDR2 SMNVEV (reference sequence). Between the trimmed V and J ends, which lost 5 bases and 4 bases, there was a span of 9 bases.

The V call is TRBV10-1, the J call TRBJ2-5, with 8 bases aligning to TRBD2. Unmatched junction bases numbered 6, after V lost 4 bases and J lost 5 bases. The germline V gene encodes CDR1 WNHNN and CDR2 SYGVQD (reference sequence). CDR3 size: 14 residues. CDR3 sequence: CASSVGGAWETQYF. The CDR3 nucleotides read TGCGCCAGCAGTGTCGGGGGGGCCTGGGAGACCCAGTACTTC.

This clone has a single count. V and J are TRBV5-1 and TRBJ2-2; D perhaps matches TRBD1 (6 bases). This CDR3 has 19 residues. Looked up from germline, CDR1 is SGHRS and CDR2 is YFSETQ. The V gene lost 3 bases and the J gene lost 0 bases, with 21 bases spanning the gap. CDR3 nucleotides: TGCGCCAGCAGCTCCATTGCCGCCGGACAGTTCGCGAACACCGGGGAGCTGTTTTTT. Its protein is CASSSIAAGQFANTGELFF. Together with reference TRBV5-1 and TRBJ2-2, the CDR3 gives the full variable domain: KAGVTQTPRYLIKTRGQQVTLSCSPISGHRSVSWYQQTPGQGLQFLFEYFSETQRNKGNFPGRFSGRQFSNSRSEMNVSTLELGDSALYLCASSSIAAGQFANTGELFFGEGSRLTVL.

This rearrangement joins TRBV5-8 to TRBJ2-3; maybe TRBD1 (6 bases). In germline, CDR1 is SGHTS, CDR2 YDEGEE. This CDR3 has 12 residues. Trimming cost V 4 bases and J 9 bases, with 12 bases left between them. CDR3: CASSQRQETQYF. The CDR3 DNA reads as TGTGCCAGCAGCCAACGACAGGAAACGCAGTATTTT.

This clone occurred once. The gene calls are TRBV19 and TRBJ2-3; no clear D gene. The CDR3 totals 13 residues. Trimming shortened V by 8 bases and J by 3 bases, and 12 bases separated the two germline ends. Germline V CDR1 and CDR2: LNHDA, SQIVND (reference sequence). The CDR3 sequence is CASRDMKTDTQYF. CDR3 in DNA: TGTGCCAGTCGAGACATGAAGACAGATACGCAGTATTTT.

The gene calls are TRBV5-1 and TRBJ2-5; TRBD2 agrees at 11 bases. The CDR3 consists of 15 residues. V trimming: 4 bases; J trimming: 5 bases; junction bases outside the gene matches: 7. Per germline, CDR1 SGHRS and CDR2 YFSETQ. The CDR3 DNA is TGCGCCAGCAGCATACGACTAGCGGGATCGGAGACCCAGTACTTC. Translated: CASSIRLAGSETQYF.

The rearrangement uses TRBV6-1 and TRBJ2-5; 11 nucleotides agree with TRBD2. The trim removed 11 bases at V and 9 bases at J, leaving 11 bases unmatched. The CDR3 has 13 amino acids. Germline assignment: CDR1 MNHNS and CDR2 SASEGT. The CDR3 coding sequence is TGTGCCGTAGCAATAGCGGGGGGGCCGGCCCAGTACTTC. Translation gives CAVAIAGGPAQYF.

This clone was observed a few times. The chain uses TRBV14 and TRBJ1-6; 10 bases are shared with TRBD1. Losses at the gene ends were 4 bases for V and 8 bases for J; bases not matched to a gene: 5. Germline assignment: CDR1 SGHDN and CDR2 FVKESK. The length of the CDR3 is 15 residues. In DNA form, the CDR3 reads TGTGCCAGCAGCCCGCTGGGACAGGGGTATTCACCCCTCCACTTT. Protein sequence: CASSPLGQGYSPLHF.

The J gene is TRBJ2-7, the V gene TRBV5-1; possible D gene TRBD1, 5 bases. CDR3 length: 14 residues. V shed 7 bases and J shed 0 bases, with 14 bases lying between them. The germline V gene encodes CDR1 SGHRS and CDR2 YFSETQ. CDR3 amino acids: CASAPGFGSYEQYF. The DNA for the CDR3 is TGCGCCAGCGCGCCAGGGTTTGGCTCCTACGAGCAGTACTTC.

This clone was detected only a few times. The chain couples TRBV5-1 to TRBJ1-4; D is unresolved. The CDR3 has 15 amino acids. CDR1 is SGHRS, CDR2 YFSETQ, per germline. With 3 bases removed from V and 4 bases from J, the gap between germline ends came to 13 bases. Written as DNA, the CDR3 is TGCGCCAGCAGCTACGATGGCGGGATTAATGAAAAACTGTTTTTT. It codes for CASSYDGGINEKLFF.

The chain employs TRBV6-5 and TRBJ2-1; D perhaps matches TRBD2 (5 bases). The length of the CDR3 is 12 residues. V was trimmed by 8 bases and J by 3 bases, leaving 8 bases between them. Germline-derived CDR1 and CDR2 are MNHEY and SVGAGI. The CDR3 region has the DNA TGTGCCAGCGCGGCGGGCTACAATGAGCAGTTCTTC. It translates to CASAAGYNEQFF.

The V gene is TRBV25-1, the J gene TRBJ1-5; tentative D call: TRBD1 (6 bases). This CDR3 comprises 14 residues. The V end lost 5 bases, the J end lost 2 bases, and 10 bases lay between the germline ends. CDR1 is MGHDK, CDR2 SYGVNS, per germline. The DNA of the CDR3 is TGTGCCAGCAGTCAGGGGTTCGGCAATCAGCCCCAGCATTTT. Translated: CASSQGFGNQPQHF.

This clone was observed once. The V call is TRBV19, the J call TRBJ2-3, with D perhaps TRBD2 (5 bases). The V gene's germline CDR1 is LNHDA and CDR2 SQIVND (reference sequence). CDR3 size: 14 residues. Trimming took 11 bases from V and 0 from J, leaving 15 bases between them. This chain's CDR3 is CAPGKKNSTDTQYF. The CDR3 DNA reads TGTGCCCCCGGGAAAAAAAATAGCACAGATACGCAGTATTTT.

The rearrangement uses TRBV4-3 and TRBJ1-6; weak D call: TRBD1 (6 bases). The germline V gene encodes CDR1 LGHNA and CDR2 YSLEER. Trimming removed 1 base at V and 8 bases at J, with 12 bases between. The CDR3 runs to 15 residues. CDR3 amino acids: CASSQGGLKDSPLHF. The CDR3 DNA reads TGCGCCAGCAGCCAAGGGGGGCTGAAGGATTCACCCCTCCACTTT.

The chain recombines TRBV2 with TRBJ2-5; tentatively, D is TRBD1 (7 bases). This CDR3 spans 15 amino acids. The V gene's germline CDR1 is SNHLY and CDR2 FYNNEI. Trimming took off 3 bases at V and 7 bases at J, with 18 bases between the two ends. The CDR3 DNA sequence: TGTGCCAGCAGTGAGGGGGGAGGACAGGCGGGGACCCAGTACTTC. The encoded protein is CASSEGGGQAGTQYF.

The chain links TRBV7-3 to TRBJ1-1; D might be TRBD1 (5 bases). The germline CDR1 and CDR2 sequences are SGHTA and FQGTGA. The CDR3 contains 14 residues. V was trimmed by 5 bases and J by 2 bases, leaving 12 bases between them. CDR3 sequence (DNA): TGTGCCAGCAGCCTAAACGACAGAAACACTGAAGCTTTCTTT. The encoded protein is CASSLNDRNTEAFF.

The V and J genes are TRBV5-1 and TRBJ2-3; D possibly corresponds to TRBD2 (6 bases). The V end lost 7 bases, the J end lost 2 bases, and 17 bases lay between the germline ends. This CDR3 comprises 15 residues. In germline, CDR1 is SGHRS, CDR2 YFSETQ. CDR3 nucleotide sequence: TGCGCCAGCCCCCTCAAGTGGACTATCACAGATACGCAGTATTTT. Protein: CASPLKWTITDTQYF.

V gene TRBV27 combines with J gene TRBJ2-1; the match to TRBD1 covers 8 bases. Germline V gives CDR1 MNHEY, CDR2 SMNVEV (reference sequence). The CDR3 is 14 residues long. V gave up 7 bases and J gave up 7 bases; unmatched junction bases: 9. The CDR3 nucleotides read TGTGCCAGCAAATTGCAGGGGGCAGGAAATGAGCAGTTCTTC. Amino acids: CASKLQGAGNEQFF.